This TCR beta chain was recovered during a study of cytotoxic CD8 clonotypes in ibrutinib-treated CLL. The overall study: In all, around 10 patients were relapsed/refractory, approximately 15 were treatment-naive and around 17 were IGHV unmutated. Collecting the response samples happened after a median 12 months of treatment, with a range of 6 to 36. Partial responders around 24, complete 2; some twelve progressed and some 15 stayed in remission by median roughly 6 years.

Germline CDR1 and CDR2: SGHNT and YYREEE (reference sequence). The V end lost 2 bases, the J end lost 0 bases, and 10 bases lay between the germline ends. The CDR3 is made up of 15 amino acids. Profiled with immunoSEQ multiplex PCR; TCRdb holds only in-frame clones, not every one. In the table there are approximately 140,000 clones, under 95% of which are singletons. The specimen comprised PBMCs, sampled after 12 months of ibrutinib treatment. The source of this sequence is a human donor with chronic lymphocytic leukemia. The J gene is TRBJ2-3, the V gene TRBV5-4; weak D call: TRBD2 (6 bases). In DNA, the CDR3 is TGTGCCAGCAGCTTAGGCGGGATAAGCACAGATACGCAGTATTTT. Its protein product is CASSLGGISTDTQYF.